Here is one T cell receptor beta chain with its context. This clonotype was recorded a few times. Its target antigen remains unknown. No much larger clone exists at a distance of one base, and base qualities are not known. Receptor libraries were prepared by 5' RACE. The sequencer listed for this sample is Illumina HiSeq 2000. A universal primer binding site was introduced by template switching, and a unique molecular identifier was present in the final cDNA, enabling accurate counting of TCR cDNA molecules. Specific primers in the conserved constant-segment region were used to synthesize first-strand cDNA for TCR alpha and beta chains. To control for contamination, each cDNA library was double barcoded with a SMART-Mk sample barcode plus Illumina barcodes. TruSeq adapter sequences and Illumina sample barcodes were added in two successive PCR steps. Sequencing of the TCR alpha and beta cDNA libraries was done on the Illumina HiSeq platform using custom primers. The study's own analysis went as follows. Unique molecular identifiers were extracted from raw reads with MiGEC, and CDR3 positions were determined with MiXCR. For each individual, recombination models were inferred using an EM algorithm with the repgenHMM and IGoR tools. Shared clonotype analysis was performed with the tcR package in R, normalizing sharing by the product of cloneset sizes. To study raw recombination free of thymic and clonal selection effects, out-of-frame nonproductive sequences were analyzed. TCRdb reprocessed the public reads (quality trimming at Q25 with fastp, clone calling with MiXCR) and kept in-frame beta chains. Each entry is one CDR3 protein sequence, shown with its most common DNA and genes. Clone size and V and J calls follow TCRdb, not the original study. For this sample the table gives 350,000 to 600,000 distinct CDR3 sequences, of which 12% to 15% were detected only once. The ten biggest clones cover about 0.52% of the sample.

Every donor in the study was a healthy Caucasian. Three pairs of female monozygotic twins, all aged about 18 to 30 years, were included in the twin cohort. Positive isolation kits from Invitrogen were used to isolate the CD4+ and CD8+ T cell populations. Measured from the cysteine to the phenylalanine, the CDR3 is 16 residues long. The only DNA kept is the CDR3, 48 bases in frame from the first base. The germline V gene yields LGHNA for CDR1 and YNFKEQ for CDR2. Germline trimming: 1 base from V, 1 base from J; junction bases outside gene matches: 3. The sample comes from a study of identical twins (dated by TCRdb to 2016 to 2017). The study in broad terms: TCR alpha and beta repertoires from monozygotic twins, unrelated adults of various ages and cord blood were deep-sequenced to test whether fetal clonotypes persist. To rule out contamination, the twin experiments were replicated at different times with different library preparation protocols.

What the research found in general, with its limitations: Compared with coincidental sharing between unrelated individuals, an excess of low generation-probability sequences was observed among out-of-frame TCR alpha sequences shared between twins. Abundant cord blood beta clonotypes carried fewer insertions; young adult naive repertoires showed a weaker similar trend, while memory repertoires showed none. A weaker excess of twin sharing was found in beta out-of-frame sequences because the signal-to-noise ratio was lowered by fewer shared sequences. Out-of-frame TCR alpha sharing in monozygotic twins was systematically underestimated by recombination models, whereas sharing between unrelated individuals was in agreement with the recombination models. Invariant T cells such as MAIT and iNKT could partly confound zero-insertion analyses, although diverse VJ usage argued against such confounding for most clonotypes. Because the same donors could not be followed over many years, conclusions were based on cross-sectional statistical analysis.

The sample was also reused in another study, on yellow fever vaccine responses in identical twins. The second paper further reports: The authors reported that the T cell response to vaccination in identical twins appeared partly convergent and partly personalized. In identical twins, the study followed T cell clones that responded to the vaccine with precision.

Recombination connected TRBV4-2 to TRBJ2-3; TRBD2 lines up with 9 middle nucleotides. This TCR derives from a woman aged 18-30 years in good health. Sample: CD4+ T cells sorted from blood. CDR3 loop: CASSQGASGGTDTQYF. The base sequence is TGTGCCAGCAGCCAAGGGGCTAGCGGGGGCACAGATACGCAGTATTTT.